A single sample gave rise to the 23 T cell receptor beta chains below, sequenced in a study of beta chain features in type 1 diabetes. Points from the study as a whole: Shorter TCRB CDR3s, moderately but significantly so, were found in Type 1 diabetes patients in all four CD4+ subsets.

The antigens these receptors bind are not known. As every portion of the isolated RNA was reverse transcribed, the sequencing read expressed TCRB transcripts. Measured with immunoSEQ multiplex PCR; TCRdb has only the in-frame clones, and not every one. The sample contains a few hundred thousand clones, roughly a quarter of which appear only once. The sample was naive CD4+ T cells from blood. These receptors all stem from a woman younger than 45 with type 1 diabetes.

This clone was picked up a small number of times. The rearrangement joins TRBV4-2 to TRBJ2-1; 11 positions agree with TRBD2. The J segment lost 4 bases and the V segment lost 3 bases, leaving 5 bases of the junction unmatched. Germline CDR1 LGHNA, CDR2 YNFKEQ. This CDR3 has 16 amino acids. In DNA form, the CDR3 reads TGTGCCAGCAGCCAGGGGCTAGCGGGAGGATACAATGAGCAGTTCTTC. Protein: CASSQGLAGGYNEQFF.

This clone showed up just a few times. The V call is TRBV7-3, the J call TRBJ2-7; D possibly corresponds to TRBD2 (6 bases). V lost 4 bases to trimming and J lost 0 bases, with 13 bases between them. This CDR3 has 15 amino acids. CDR1 and CDR2 (germline): SGHTA, FQGTGA. CDR3 in amino acids: CASSSKAGSSYEQYF. DNA of the CDR3: TGTGCCAGCAGCTCCAAGGCGGGAAGCTCCTACGAGCAGTACTTC. The complete variable domain, with remaining parts taken from reference TRBV7-3 and TRBJ2-7, reads GAGVSQTPSNKVTEKGKYVELRCDPISGHTALYWYRQSLGQGPEFLIYFQGTGAADDSGLPNDRFFAVRPEGSVSTLKIQRTERGDSAVYLCASSSKAGSSYEQYFGPGTRLTVT.

V and J are TRBV29-1 and TRBJ2-1, with TRBD1 matching over 9 bases. Losses at the gene ends were 3 bases for V and 7 bases for J; bases not matched to a gene: 10. Germline loops: CDR1 SQVTM, CDR2 ANQGSEA. The CDR3 has 15 residues. CDR3: CSVDSRDRVENEQFF. As DNA, the CDR3 is TGCAGCGTTGATTCCCGGGACAGGGTAGAGAATGAGCAGTTCTTC.

In this sample, this clone turned up a few times. V is TRBV6-1 and J is TRBJ2-1; a weak D match, TRBD1 (5 bases). Germline loops: CDR1 MNHNS, CDR2 SASEGT. Trimming stripped 4 bases from V and 0 bases from J, with 13 bases between. The CDR3 has 16 residues. The DNA for the CDR3 is TGTGCCAGCAGTGGTGACAGTTACTACTCCTACAATGAGCAGTTCTTC. Translating gives CASSGDSYYSYNEQFF.

The CDR3 nucleotides are TGTGCCAGCAGTTACGACAGGAGCGTACGAGGAGAGCAGTACTTC. Translating it yields CASSYDRSVRGEQYF. The chain recombines TRBV27 with TRBJ2-5, with D perhaps matching TRBD1 (6 bases). Trimming shortened V by 4 bases and J by 11 bases, and 23 bases separated the two germline ends. This CDR3 has 15 amino acids. From germline, CDR1 is MNHEY and CDR2 SMNVEV (reference sequence).

This clone came up once. V and J are TRBV7-2 and TRBJ2-5, with D hard to call. Trimming removed 5 bases from V and 1 base from J, with 2 bases in between. The CDR3 sequence is 11 residues long. From germline, CDR1 is SGHTA and CDR2 FQGNSA. CDR3 region: CASSLQETQYF. The CDR3 region has the DNA TGTGCCAGCAGCCTCCAAGAGACCCAGTACTTC.

The gene calls are TRBV11-3 and TRBJ1-1, with D possibly matching TRBD1 (6 bases). With 5 bases removed from V and 0 bases from J, the gap between germline ends came to 10 bases. The germline V gene has CDR1 SGHNT and CDR2 YENEEA. This CDR3 comprises 14 residues. CDR3 nucleotide sequence: TGTGCCAGCAGCCCAGGACAGCTGAACACTGAAGCTTTCTTT. Residues: CASSPGQLNTEAFF.

The V call is TRBV2, the J call TRBJ2-7; 10 bases match TRBD2. CDR1 is SNHLY, CDR2 FYNNEI, per germline. The CDR3 is 14 amino acids. Trimming removed 5 bases from V and 5 bases from J; junction bases left unmatched: 6. The CDR3 DNA reads TGTGCCAGCAGTCAGCGGGAGGGTCTCGACGAGCAGTACTTC. Its protein product is CASSQREGLDEQYF.

V usage is TRBV7-2 and J usage is TRBJ2-2; weak D call: TRBD1 (6 bases). Germline CDR1 is SGHTA and CDR2 is FQGNSA. Trimming took 5 bases from V and 1 from J, leaving 14 bases between them. This CDR3 comprises 16 residues. CDR3 protein: CASSLLPQGNTGELFF. DNA for the CDR3: TGTGCCAGCAGCCTCCTCCCACAGGGGAACACCGGGGAGCTGTTTTTT.

There are a few counts of this clone. This sequence joins TRBV29-1 and TRBJ2-2, with D maybe TRBD1 (6 bases). This CDR3 spans 14 amino acids. V gave up 2 bases and J gave up 0 bases, with 7 bases separating them. Germline assignment: CDR1 SQVTM and CDR2 ANQGSEA. The CDR3: CSVETGSNTGELFF. The CDR3 DNA is TGCAGCGTTGAAACAGGGTCGAACACCGGGGAGCTGTTTTTT.

The rearrangement links TRBV11-2 to TRBJ2-6, with D unclear. The CDR3 is 17 amino acids. CDR1 SGHAT and CDR2 FQNNGV come from the germline V gene. Trimming stripped 2 bases from V and 2 bases from J, with 13 bases between. This CDR3 is CASSLLLLSTGANVLTF. The CDR3 region has the DNA TGTGCCAGCAGCTTATTACTCTTATCGACTGGGGCCAACGTCCTGACTTTC. The full variable domain, its missing parts supplied by reference TRBV11-2 and TRBJ2-6, is EAGVAQSPRYKIIEKRQSVAFWCNPISGHATLYWYQQILGQGPKLLIQFQNNGVVDDSQLPKDRFSAERLKGVDSTLKIQPAKLEDSAVYLCASSLLLLSTGANVLTFGAGSRLTVL.

This rearrangement joins TRBV23-1 to TRBJ2-2; TRBD1 matches 9 bases. TRBV23-1 is noted as an ORF with a role that remains uncertain. This CDR3 has 16 residues. V was pared by 0 bases and J by 4 bases, with 3 bases of the junction left unmatched. The CDR3 sequence is CASSQSATGGTGELFF. The CDR3 DNA follows: TGCGCCAGCAGTCAATCCGCGACAGGGGGCACCGGGGAGCTGTTTTTT.

The chain uses TRBV29-1 and TRBJ2-3; 13 bases agree with TRBD2. After removal of 3 bases from V and 6 bases from J, the junction contained 6 bases not matched to a gene. The CDR3 is 15 residues long. Per germline, CDR1 SQVTM and CDR2 ANQGSEA. CDR3 residues: CSVDGTSGVVDTQYF. CDR3 bases: TGCAGCGTTGACGGGACTAGCGGGGTAGTGGATACGCAGTATTTT.

The chain couples TRBV7-2 to TRBJ1-2; no reliable D call. The CDR3 has 16 amino acids. With 1 base removed from V and 1 base from J, the gap between germline ends came to 13 bases. Germline V gene sequence: CDR1 SGHTA, CDR2 FQGNSA. CDR3 bases: TGTGCCAGCAGCTTAGGAGGGCACTCGAGTAACTATGGCTACACCTTC. Amino acids: CASSLGGHSSNYGYTF.

This chain joins TRBV5-6 and TRBJ2-1; D is possibly TRBD2 (7 bases). Germline CDR1 is SGHDT and CDR2 is YYEEEE. Trimming removed 2 bases at V and 9 bases at J, with 27 bases between. The CDR3 runs 18 residues. CDR3 sequence reads: CASSLPLRGAALRGEQFF. The CDR3 nucleotides are TGTGCCAGCAGCTTACCCCTTCGGGGGGCCGCATTAAGGGGTGAGCAGTTCTTC. Full variable domain (remainder filled in from reference TRBV5-6 and TRBJ2-1): DAGVTQSPTHLIKTRGQQVTLRCSPKSGHDTVSWYQQALGQGPQFIFQYYEEEERQRGNFPDRFSGHQFPNYSSELNVNALLLGDSALYLCASSLPLRGAALRGEQFFGPGTRLTVL.

This clone was observed a few times. The chain is built from TRBV5-4 and TRBJ2-7, with TRBD2 matching over 7 bases. V lost 4 bases to trimming and J lost 1 base; unmatched junction nucleotides: 5. Germline assignment: CDR1 SGHNT and CDR2 YYREEE (reference sequence). The CDR3 contains 14 residues. CDR3 loop: CASSLSGNSYEQYF. The CDR3 bases are TGTGCCAGCAGCCTGAGCGGGAATTCCTACGAGCAGTACTTC.

This sequence joins TRBV28 and TRBJ2-7, with D perhaps TRBD1 (5 bases). The germline V and J ends were trimmed by 8 bases and 0 bases, with 17 bases remaining between them. The CDR3 is made up of 15 amino acids. Per germline, CDR1 MDHEN and CDR2 SYDVKM. Written as DNA, the CDR3 is TGTGCCAGCCTAGACCAGGGTAGGGGCTCCTACGAGCAGTACTTC. Its translation is CASLDQGRGSYEQYF.

This sequence joins TRBV2 and TRBJ2-1, with TRBD2 matching 7 bases. The germline CDR1 and CDR2 sequences are SNHLY and FYNNEI. The length of the CDR3 is 13 residues. The V and J ends lost 4 bases and 5 bases, in that order; junction bases with no gene match: 2. The CDR3 spells CASSVRGDNEQFF. The CDR3 coding sequence is TGTGCCAGCAGTGTTCGGGGGGACAATGAGCAGTTCTTC.

This clone was picked up a small number of times. The chain joins TRBV10-3 to TRBJ2-5; D is unclear. The CDR3 contains 11 residues. Trimming shortened V by 8 bases and J by 0 bases, and 4 bases separated the two germline ends. Germline lookup yields CDR1 ENHRY and CDR2 SYGVKD. CDR3 DNA sequence: TGTGCCATCCGGGACCAAGAGACCCAGTACTTC. This sequence encodes CAIRDQETQYF.

The chain couples TRBV9 to TRBJ1-5, with unresolved D. The ends were cut back, 0 bases at V and 2 bases at J, with 6 bases in the middle. CDR3 length equals 14 residues. CDR1 is SGDLS, CDR2 YYNGEE, per germline. In nucleotides, the CDR3 is TGTGCCAGCAGCGTAGGGTCGGGCAATCAGCCCCAGCATTTT. Translated: CASSVGSGNQPQHF.

The V call is TRBV28, the J call TRBJ1-1; possibly TRBD1 for D (5 bases). CDR1 and CDR2 (germline): MDHEN, SYDVKM. CDR3 length equals 11 residues. This chain's CDR3 is CATVPNTEAFF. The CDR3 DNA follows: TGTGCGACAGTCCCGAACACTGAAGCTTTCTTT.

This clone turned up a few times. The chain recombines TRBV29-1 with TRBJ2-3; 11 bases line up with TRBD2. Germline V gene lookup returns CDR1 SQVTM and CDR2 ANQGSEA. V trimming: 5 bases; J trimming: 2 bases; junction bases outside the gene matches: 3. The CDR3 runs to 14 residues. Written as DNA, the CDR3 is TGCAGCGTTCGACTAGCGGGAATCACAGATACGCAGTATTTT. Encoded protein: CSVRLAGITDTQYF.

The chain couples TRBV2 to TRBJ2-1; 8 bases map to TRBD2. J lost 0 bases, V lost 6 bases, and 4 bases had no gene match. The CDR3 sequence is 15 residues long. Germline CDR1 SNHLY, CDR2 FYNNEI. The CDR3 is CASRALAGSYNEQFF. The CDR3 DNA sequence: TGTGCCAGCAGGGCTCTAGCGGGCTCCTACAATGAGCAGTTCTTC.